The 28 T cell receptor beta chains listed next were all sequenced from one sample in a study of Ad26.COV2.S vaccination and SARS-CoV-2 variants. Repertoires were generated with immunoSEQ multiplex PCR, while TCRdb's copy carries only in-frame clones and drops some. Of hundreds of thousands of clones listed, 80% to 95% are singletons. As to treatment: about 20 received Ad26.COV2.S at low or high dose, single or two shots; 5 received placebo; per-sample allocation not given. Day 63 after the first injection of vaccine or placebo was the sampling time. The material sequenced was peripheral blood, taken in a trial of Ad26.COV2.S vaccine versus placebo. Receptors were obtained from a person aged 18 to 65 who received the Ad26.COV2.S COVID-19 vaccine or a placebo.

The chain carries TRBV7-2 and TRBJ2-1, with D possibly TRBD2 on 6 matching bases. Trimming pared 3 bases from V and 0 bases from J, leaving 12 bases between. Germline V lookup: CDR1 SGHTA, CDR2 FQGNSA. There are 16 residues in the CDR3. DNA for the CDR3: TGTGCCAGCAGCTTCTCTAGCGCTAGCTCCTACAATGAGCAGTTCTTC. This sequence encodes CASSFSSASSYNEQFF.

The chain has TRBV27 and TRBJ2-7, with 7 bases aligning to TRBD2. CDR1 is MNHEY and CDR2 is SMNVEV in the germline V gene (reference sequence). Trimming cost V 6 bases and J 4 bases; bases outside gene matches: 6. The CDR3 extends over 13 amino acids. Here the CDR3 DNA reads TGTGCCAGCAGAGCCGGGACTACTTACGAGCAGTACTTC. The encoded protein is CASRAGTTYEQYF.

The chain has TRBV4-1 and TRBJ2-5; D is uncertain. This CDR3 is 13 amino acids long. V was clipped by 0 bases and J by 7 bases, with 9 bases between them. Per the germline V gene, CDR1 is MGHRA and CDR2 is YSYEKL. The CDR3 region is CASSQDPPGTQYF. The CDR3 coding sequence is TGCGCCAGCAGCCAAGACCCTCCGGGGACCCAGTACTTC.

On this clone itself: This same CDR3 is encoded by further DNA sequences in the sample. J is TRBJ1-1 and V is TRBV18; no clear D. V dropped 2 bases and J dropped 2 bases, with 6 bases sitting between them. The germline V gene encodes CDR1 KGHSH and CDR2 LQKENI. The CDR3 consists of 13 residues. The CDR3 region has the DNA TGTGCCAGCTCACCAGGAGAAAACACTGAAGCTTTCTTT. It codes for CASSPGENTEAFF.

The chain couples TRBV4-1 to TRBJ2-2; 9 nucleotides agree with TRBD2. Germline V gives CDR1 MGHRA, CDR2 YSYEKL. J was trimmed by 4 bases and V by 3 bases; bases with no gene match: 12. The CDR3 consists of 18 residues. The CDR3 region has the DNA TGCGCCAGCAGCCAGACGGAGATTAGCGGGAGAGGCACCGGGGAGCTGTTTTTT. This sequence encodes CASSQTEISGRGTGELFF.

This chain links TRBV10-3 with TRBJ2-7, with D possibly matching TRBD2 (5 bases). Germline lookup yields CDR1 ENHRY and CDR2 SYGVKD. The CDR3 spans 11 residues. V lost 10 bases, J lost 1 base, and 8 bases lay in between. CDR3 sequence (DNA): TGTGCCACCCGGAGGTCCTACGAGCAGTACTTC. It translates to CATRRSYEQYF.

V is TRBV7-8 and J is TRBJ2-5; D may be TRBD1 (5 bases). CDR1 and CDR2 from the germline V gene are SGHVS and FQNEAQ. The CDR3 length is 14 residues. The germline V and J ends were trimmed by 1 base and 5 bases, with 11 bases remaining between them. The CDR3 DNA sequence: TGTGCCAGCAGCTTAGGTGCAGGGCTGGAGACCCAGTACTTC. Translation gives CASSLGAGLETQYF.

Only one count was recorded for this clone. The V and J genes are TRBV6-2 or TRBV6-3 and TRBJ2-7; the match to TRBD2 covers 11 bases. Trimming took 6 bases from V and 6 from J; bases not matched to a gene: 13. The germline gives CDR1 MNHEY, CDR2 SVGEGT. CDR3 length: 16 amino acids. CDR3 sequence: CASSRILTSGTSEQYF. CDR3 coding DNA: TGTGCCAGCAGCCGTATCCTGACTAGCGGGACAAGCGAGCAGTACTTC.

The V call is TRBV4-1, the J call TRBJ1-2; 12 bases match TRBD1. The germline V gene has CDR1 MGHRA and CDR2 YSYEKL. The junction had 5 bases not matched to a gene; V was cut back by 2 bases and J by 7 bases. The CDR3 is 15 residues long. The CDR3 is CASSQRDRGRGGYTF. The CDR3 bases are TGCGCCAGCAGCCAAAGGGACAGGGGGCGCGGTGGCTACACCTTC.

The DNA for the CDR3 is TGTGCCAGCAGTCTCCCCGGGGCCATAGGGGCTTTCTTT. This sequence encodes CASSLPGAIGAFF. The gene calls are TRBV12-3 or TRBV12-4 and TRBJ1-1; weak D call: TRBD1 (5 bases). V lost 5 bases and J lost 11, with 18 bases in between. CDR3 length equals 13 residues.

This chain uses TRBV2 with TRBJ2-6, with 9 positions matching TRBD1. This CDR3 comprises 13 residues. CDR1 is SNHLY and CDR2 is FYNNEI in the germline V gene. Unmatched junction bases numbered 7, after V lost 7 bases and J lost 12 bases. Here the CDR3 DNA reads TGTGCCAGCACTCCGGACAGGGGTGCCGTCCTGACTTTC. As protein: CASTPDRGAVLTF. The variable domain in full, completed from reference TRBV2 and TRBJ2-6, reads EPEVTQTPSHQVTQMGQEVILRCVPISNHLYFYWYRQILGQKVEFLVSFYNNEISEKSEIFDDQFSVERPDGSNFTLKIRSTKLEDSAMYFCASTPDRGAVLTFGAGSRLTVL.

Note on this clone: Compared with germline, one end of the junction differs, possibly owing to a read error. This rearrangement joins TRBV7-7 to TRBJ2-3; TRBD2 agrees at 13 bases. CDR1 is SSHAT and CDR2 is FNYEAQ in the germline V gene (reference sequence). The CDR3 runs 16 residues. Here the CDR3 reads CASSALAGGWTDTQYF. The CDR3 nucleotides are TGTGCTAGCAGCGCACTAGCGGGAGGGTGGACAGATACGCAGTATTTT. The full variable domain, with the rest looked up from reference TRBV7-7 and TRBJ2-3, is GAGVSQSPRYKVTKRGQDVTLRCDPISSHATLYWYQQALGQGPEFLTYFNYEAQPDKSGLPSDRFSAERPEGSISTLTIQRTEQRDSAMYRCASSALAGGWTDTQYFGPGTRLTVL.

V and J are TRBV30 and TRBJ2-1; D gene uncertain. The CDR3 has 13 residues. The V end lost 2 bases, the J end lost 9 bases, and 14 bases lay between the germline ends. The germline CDR1 and CDR2 sequences are GTSNPN and SVGIG (reference sequence). CDR3 nucleotide sequence: TGTGCCTGGAGTAGCGCCCTTGGCGTTGAGCAGTTCTTC. Its translation: CAWSSALGVEQFF. Together with reference TRBV30 and TRBJ2-1, the CDR3 gives the full variable domain: SQTIHQWPATLVQPVGSPLSLECTVEGTSNPNLYWYRQAAGRGLQLLFYSVGIGQISSEVPQNLSASRPQDRQFILSSKKLLLSDSGFYLCAWSSALGVEQFFGPGTRLTVL.

The rearrangement uses TRBV19 and TRBJ2-3; no firm D call. The V gene's germline CDR1 is LNHDA and CDR2 SQIVND (reference sequence). The length of the CDR3 is 14 residues. V lost 3 bases and J lost 0, with 7 bases in between. CDR3 region: CASSIALSTDTQYF. The DNA of the CDR3 is TGTGCCAGTAGTATTGCTCTTAGCACAGATACGCAGTATTTT.

The V and J genes are TRBV6-6 and TRBJ2-7; 9 bases line up with TRBD2. The CDR3 is 14 residues long. In germline, CDR1 is MNHNY, CDR2 SVGAGI (reference sequence). V trimming: 6 bases; J trimming: 4 bases; junction bases outside the gene matches: 7. The CDR3 protein is CASRISGRTYEQYF. CDR3 DNA: TGTGCCAGCAGGATTAGCGGGAGAACTTACGAGCAGTACTTC.

The CDR3 is CASSQSPFRGYTF. Here the CDR3 DNA reads TGTGCCAGCAGCCAATCCCCCTTTAGGGGCTACACCTTC. The chain couples TRBV14 to TRBJ1-2; D call uncertain. Germline lookup yields CDR1 SGHDN and CDR2 FVKESK. The CDR3 is made up of 13 amino acids. Trimming shortened V by 2 bases and J by 8 bases, and 12 bases separated the two germline ends.

In its sample, this clone was seen once. V is TRBV7-9 and J is TRBJ2-1, with D possibly being TRBD2 (6 bases). Germline V CDR1 and CDR2: SEHNR, FQNEAQ (reference sequence). Trimming shortened V by 10 bases and J by 8 bases, and 15 bases separated the two germline ends. CDR3 length equals 12 residues. This CDR3 is CATGSLTHEQFF. CDR3 nucleotide sequence: TGTGCCACCGGGAGTCTTACGCATGAGCAGTTCTTC.

In its sample, this clone was seen once. The rearrangement links TRBV13 to TRBJ2-3; D remains ambiguous. Trimming removed 2 bases at V and 2 bases at J, with 5 bases between. The germline CDR1 and CDR2 sequences are PRHDT and FYEKMQ (reference sequence). The length of the CDR3 is 13 residues. The CDR3 nucleotides are TGTGCCAGCAGCTTAATCCCCACAGATACGCAGTATTTT. Translating gives CASSLIPTDTQYF. The whole variable domain, remainder taken from reference TRBV13 and TRBJ2-3, is AAGVIQSPRHLIKEKRETATLKCYPIPRHDTVYWYQQGPGQDPQFLISFYEKMQSDKGSIPDRFSAQQFSDYHSELNMSSLELGDSALYFCASSLIPTDTQYFGPGTRLTVL.

The rearrangement uses TRBV6-2 or TRBV6-3 and TRBJ2-1; 14 bases align to TRBD2. The CDR3 runs 17 residues. V lost 5 bases, J lost 0 bases, and 3 bases stayed unmatched. CDR1 MNHEY and CDR2 SVGEGT come from the germline V gene. CDR3 amino acids: CASSQGLAGGSYNEQFF. The DNA of the CDR3 is TGTGCCAGCAGTCAAGGACTAGCGGGAGGCTCCTACAATGAGCAGTTCTTC.

V usage is TRBV18 and J usage is TRBJ2-3; TRBD2 agrees at 7 bases. The CDR3 covers 15 residues. V was clipped by 6 bases and J by 0 bases; unmatched bases: 6. From germline, CDR1 is KGHSH and CDR2 LQKENI. CDR3 coding DNA: TGTGCCAGCTCCGAAGCGGGAACTAGCACAGATACGCAGTATTTT. It yields the protein CASSEAGTSTDTQYF.

The chain employs TRBV30 and TRBJ2-7, with D maybe TRBD1 (5 bases). Germline V gene lookup returns CDR1 GTSNPN and CDR2 SVGIG (reference sequence). Between the trimmed V and J ends, which lost 3 bases and 3 bases, there was a span of 9 bases. This CDR3 has 12 residues. The CDR3 sequence is CAWSQGYYEQYF. The CDR3 DNA sequence: TGTGCCTGGAGCCAGGGTTACTACGAGCAGTACTTC.

V is TRBV4-1 and J is TRBJ2-1; TRBD1 might be the D (6 bases). The germline V gene has CDR1 MGHRA and CDR2 YSYEKL. Trimming cost V 1 base and J 6 bases, with 7 bases left between them. This CDR3 is 13 amino acids long. CDR3 in DNA: TGCGCCAGCAGCCAAGGGACAGTCAATGAGCAGTTCTTC. Protein: CASSQGTVNEQFF.

The chain recombines TRBV9 with TRBJ1-2; D remains unclear. V lost 0 bases and J 8 bases, leaving 11 bases between the germline ends. Looked up from germline, CDR1 is SGDLS and CDR2 is YYNGEE. CDR3 length equals 13 residues. CDR3 residues: CASSVGRTAGYTF. The CDR3 coding sequence is TGTGCCAGCAGCGTAGGTAGGACGGCGGGCTACACCTTC.

This chain joins TRBV7-9 and TRBJ1-2; no reliable D call. Germline V gives CDR1 SEHNR, CDR2 FQNEAQ (reference sequence). Trimming removed 1 base from V and 7 bases from J, with 13 bases in between. This CDR3 region has 14 residues. The CDR3 DNA reads TGTGCCAGCAGCTTAGGGTCCGCGAATCCTGGCTACACCTTC. This encodes CASSLGSANPGYTF.

The J gene is TRBJ2-7, the V gene TRBV2; D gene uncertain. Trimming left V 2 bases short and J 1 base short, with 9 bases between. The germline gives CDR1 SNHLY, CDR2 FYNNEI. CDR3 length: 14 residues. CDR3 residues: CASSEMGLSYEQYF. Here the CDR3 DNA reads TGTGCCAGCAGTGAAATGGGGTTATCCTACGAGCAGTACTTC. Supplemented by reference TRBV2 and TRBJ2-7, the full variable domain reads EPEVTQTPSHQVTQMGQEVILRCVPISNHLYFYWYRQILGQKVEFLVSFYNNEISEKSEIFDDQFSVERPDGSNFTLKIRSTKLEDSAMYFCASSEMGLSYEQYFGPGTRLTVT.

The chain links TRBV5-6 to TRBJ1-2, with 7 bases aligning to TRBD1. This CDR3 region has 18 residues. From germline, CDR1 is SGHDT and CDR2 YYEEEE. Trimming at V came to 2 bases and at J to 10 bases, leaving 23 bases not matched to a gene. CDR3 bases: TGTGCCAGCAGCTTACCCGCCCATCTTTTTCGGGGGACAGATTTCTACACCTTC. It translates to CASSLPAHLFRGTDFYTF. The complete variable domain, with remaining parts taken from reference TRBV5-6 and TRBJ1-2, reads DAGVTQSPTHLIKTRGQQVTLRCSPKSGHDTVSWYQQALGQGPQFIFQYYEEEERQRGNFPDRFSGHQFPNYSSELNVNALLLGDSALYLCASSLPAHLFRGTDFYTFGSGTRLTVV.

This clone is a singleton in its sample. This chain joins TRBV6-5 and TRBJ2-3; the D gene could be TRBD1 or TRBD2 (5 bases each). The length of the CDR3 is 15 residues. Germline CDR1 and CDR2: MNHEY and SVGAGI. Trimming removed 4 bases from V and 6 bases from J, with 17 bases in between. CDR3 DNA: TGTGCCAGCAGTTCCGGGACCCTCTTTCGGGATACGCAGTATTTT. Translation: CASSSGTLFRDTQYF.

The gene calls are TRBV4-2 and TRBJ2-1; D is possibly TRBD1 or TRBD2 (7 bases each). The CDR3 has 15 amino acids. From germline, CDR1 is LGHNA and CDR2 YNFKEQ. Deletions cut 0 bases from V and 7 bases from J, with 13 bases between. The CDR3, as DNA: TGTGCCAGCAGCCAAGACAGGGGGGGAGAAAATGAGCAGTTCTTC. It is translated as CASSQDRGGENEQFF.